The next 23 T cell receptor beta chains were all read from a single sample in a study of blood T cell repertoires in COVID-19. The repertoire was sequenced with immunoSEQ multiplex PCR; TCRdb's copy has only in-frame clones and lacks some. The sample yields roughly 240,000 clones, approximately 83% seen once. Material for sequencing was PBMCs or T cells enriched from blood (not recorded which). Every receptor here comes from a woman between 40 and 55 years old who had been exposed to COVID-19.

Here the CDR3 DNA reads TGTGCCAGCAGTTCAGAATCCTATGGCTACACCTTC. It yields the protein CASSSESYGYTF. V and J are TRBV28 and TRBJ1-2; D gene uncertain. V dropped 4 bases and J dropped 4 bases, with 7 bases sitting between them. This CDR3 comprises 12 residues. The V gene's germline CDR1 is MDHEN and CDR2 SYDVKM.

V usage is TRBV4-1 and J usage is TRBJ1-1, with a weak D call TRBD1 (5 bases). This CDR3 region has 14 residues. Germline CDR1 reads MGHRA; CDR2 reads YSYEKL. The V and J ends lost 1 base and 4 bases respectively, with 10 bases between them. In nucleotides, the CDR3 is TGCGCCAGCAGCCAAGTGGCAGGGCCCACTGAAGCTTTCTTT. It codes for CASSQVAGPTEAFF.

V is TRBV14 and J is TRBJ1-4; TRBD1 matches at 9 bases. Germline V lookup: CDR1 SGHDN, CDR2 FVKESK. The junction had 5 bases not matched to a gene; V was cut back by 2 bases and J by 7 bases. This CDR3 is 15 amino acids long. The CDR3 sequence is CASSQPGQGVEKLFF. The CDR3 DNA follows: TGTGCCAGCAGCCAACCGGGACAGGGAGTTGAAAAACTGTTTTTT.

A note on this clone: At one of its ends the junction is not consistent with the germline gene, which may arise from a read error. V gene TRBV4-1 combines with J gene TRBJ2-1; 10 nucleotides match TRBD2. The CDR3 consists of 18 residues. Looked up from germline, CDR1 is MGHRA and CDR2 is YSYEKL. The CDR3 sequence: CASNQSPSGGNHYNEQFF. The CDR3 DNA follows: TGCGCCAGCAACCAATCTCCTAGCGGGGGCAACCACTACAATGAGCAGTTCTTC.

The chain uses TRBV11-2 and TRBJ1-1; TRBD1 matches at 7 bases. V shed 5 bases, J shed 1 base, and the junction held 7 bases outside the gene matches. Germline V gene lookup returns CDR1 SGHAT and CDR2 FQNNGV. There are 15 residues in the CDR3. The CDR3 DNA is TGTGCCAGCAGCGCGCGACAGGGTGAGAACACTGAAGCTTTCTTT. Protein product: CASSARQGENTEAFF.

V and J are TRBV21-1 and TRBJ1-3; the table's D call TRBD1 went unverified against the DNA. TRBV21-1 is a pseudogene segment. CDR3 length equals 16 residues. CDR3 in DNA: TGTGCCAGCAGCACTACCGACAGGTCGACTGGAAACACCATATATTTT. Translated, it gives CASSTTDRSTGNTIYF.

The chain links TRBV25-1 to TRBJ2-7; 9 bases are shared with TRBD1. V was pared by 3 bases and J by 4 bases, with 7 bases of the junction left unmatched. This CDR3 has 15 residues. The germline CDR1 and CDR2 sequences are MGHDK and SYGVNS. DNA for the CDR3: TGTGCCAGCAGTGACCTACAGGGGGCGCGGTACGAGCAGTACTTC. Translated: CASSDLQGARYEQYF.

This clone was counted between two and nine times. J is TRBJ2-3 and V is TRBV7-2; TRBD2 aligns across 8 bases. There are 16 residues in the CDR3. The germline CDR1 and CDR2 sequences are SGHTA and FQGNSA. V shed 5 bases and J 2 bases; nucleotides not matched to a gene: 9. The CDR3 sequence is CASSRGGGFLTDTQYF. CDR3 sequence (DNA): TGTGCCAGCAGCCGGGGCGGGGGGTTCCTCACAGATACGCAGTATTTT.

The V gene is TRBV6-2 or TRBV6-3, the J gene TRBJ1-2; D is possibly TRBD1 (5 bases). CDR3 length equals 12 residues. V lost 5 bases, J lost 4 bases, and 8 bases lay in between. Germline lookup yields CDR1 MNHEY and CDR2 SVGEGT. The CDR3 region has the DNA TGTGCCAGCAGTCGACAGCTCTATGGCTACACCTTC. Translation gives CASSRQLYGYTF.

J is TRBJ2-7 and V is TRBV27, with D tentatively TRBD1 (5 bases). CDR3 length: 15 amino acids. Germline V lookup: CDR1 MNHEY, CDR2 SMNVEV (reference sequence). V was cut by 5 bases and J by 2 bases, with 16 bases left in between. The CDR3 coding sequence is TGTGCCAGCAGTCAAATTGACAGACTGCCCTACGAGCAGTACTTC. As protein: CASSQIDRLPYEQYF.

This CDR3 is CASSQGGQLSGNTIYF. For the CDR3, the DNA is TGTGCCAGCAGCCAAGGGGGACAGCTCTCTGGAAACACCATATATTTT. This chain joins TRBV3-1 (or the pseudogene TRBV3-2) and TRBJ1-3; TRBD1 aligns across 7 bases. Germline values: CDR1 LGHDT, CDR2 YNNKEL (reference sequence). The J segment lost 0 bases and the V segment lost 1 base, leaving 3 bases of the junction unmatched. The CDR3 consists of 16 residues.

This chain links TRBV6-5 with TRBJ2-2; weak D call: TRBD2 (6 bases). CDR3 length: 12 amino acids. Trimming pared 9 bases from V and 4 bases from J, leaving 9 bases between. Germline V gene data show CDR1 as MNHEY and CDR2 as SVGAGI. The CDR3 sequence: CARPGGTGELFF. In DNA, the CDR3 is TGTGCCAGACCCGGGGGCACCGGGGAGCTGTTTTTT.

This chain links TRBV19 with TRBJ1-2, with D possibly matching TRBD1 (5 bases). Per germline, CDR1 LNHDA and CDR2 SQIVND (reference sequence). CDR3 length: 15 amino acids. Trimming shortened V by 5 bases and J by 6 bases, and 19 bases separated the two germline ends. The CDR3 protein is CASSVYSGGAHGYTF. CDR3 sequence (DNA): TGTGCCAGTAGTGTCTACTCAGGTGGGGCCCATGGCTACACCTTC.

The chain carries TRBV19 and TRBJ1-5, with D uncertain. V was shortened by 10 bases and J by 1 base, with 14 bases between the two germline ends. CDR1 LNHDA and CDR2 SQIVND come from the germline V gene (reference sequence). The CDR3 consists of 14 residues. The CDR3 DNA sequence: TGTGCCACCCAGGTGGGCAGGAGCAATCAGCCCCAGCATTTT. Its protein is CATQVGRSNQPQHF.

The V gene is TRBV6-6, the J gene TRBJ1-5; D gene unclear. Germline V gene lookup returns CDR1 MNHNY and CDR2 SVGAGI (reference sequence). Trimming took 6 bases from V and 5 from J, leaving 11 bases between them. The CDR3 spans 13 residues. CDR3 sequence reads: CASSPISDQPQHF. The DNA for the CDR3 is TGTGCCAGCAGCCCCATCTCGGATCAGCCCCAGCATTTT.

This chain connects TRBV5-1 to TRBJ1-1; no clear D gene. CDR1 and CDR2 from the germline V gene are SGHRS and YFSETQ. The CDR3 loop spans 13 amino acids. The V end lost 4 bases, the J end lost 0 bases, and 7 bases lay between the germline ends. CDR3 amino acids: CASSLGMNTEAFF. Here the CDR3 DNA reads TGCGCCAGCAGCCTCGGGATGAACACTGAAGCTTTCTTT.

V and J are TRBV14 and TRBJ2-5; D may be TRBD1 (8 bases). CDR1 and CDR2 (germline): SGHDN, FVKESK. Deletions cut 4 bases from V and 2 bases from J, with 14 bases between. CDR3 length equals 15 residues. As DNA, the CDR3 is TGTGCCAGCAGCCTACAGGGGGGGCCTCAAGAGACCCAGTACTTC. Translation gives CASSLQGGPQETQYF. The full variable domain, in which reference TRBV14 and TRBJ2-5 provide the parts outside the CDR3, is EAGVTQFPSHSVIEKGQTVTLRCDPISGHDNLYWYRRVMGKEIKFLLHFVKESKQDESGMPNNRFLAERTGGTYSTLKVQPAELEDSGVYFCASSLQGGPQETQYFGPGTRLLVL.

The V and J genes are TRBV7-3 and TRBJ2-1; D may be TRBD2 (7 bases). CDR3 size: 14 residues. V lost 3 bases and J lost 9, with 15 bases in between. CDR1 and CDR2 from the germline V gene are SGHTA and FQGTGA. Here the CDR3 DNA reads TGTGCCAGCAGCTTTACCGGGGGGCCGGGTGAGCAGTTCTTC. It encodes CASSFTGGPGEQFF.

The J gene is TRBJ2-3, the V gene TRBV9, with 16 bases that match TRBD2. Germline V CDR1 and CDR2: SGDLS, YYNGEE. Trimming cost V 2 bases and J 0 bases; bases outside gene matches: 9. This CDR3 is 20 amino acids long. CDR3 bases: TGTGCCAGCAGCGTCCTGGGTGCGGGACTAGCGGGGGGGAGCACAGATACGCAGTATTTT. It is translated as CASSVLGAGLAGGSTDTQYF.

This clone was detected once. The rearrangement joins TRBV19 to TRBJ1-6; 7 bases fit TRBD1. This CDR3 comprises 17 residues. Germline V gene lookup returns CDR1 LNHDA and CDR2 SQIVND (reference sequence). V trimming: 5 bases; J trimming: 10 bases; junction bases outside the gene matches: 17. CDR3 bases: TGTGCCAGTAGTCCCACCCGACAGGGCCTCAGTGGGTCACCCCTCCACTTT. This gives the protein CASSPTRQGLSGSPLHF.

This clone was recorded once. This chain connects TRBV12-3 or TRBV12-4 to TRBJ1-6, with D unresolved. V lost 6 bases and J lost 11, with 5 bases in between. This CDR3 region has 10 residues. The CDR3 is CASSGPPLHF. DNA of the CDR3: TGTGCCAGCAGCGGTCCACCCCTCCACTTT.

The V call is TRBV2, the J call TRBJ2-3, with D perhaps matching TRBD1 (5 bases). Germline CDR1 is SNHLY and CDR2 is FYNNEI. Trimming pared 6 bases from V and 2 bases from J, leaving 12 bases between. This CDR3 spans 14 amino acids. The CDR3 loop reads CASRKTENTDTQYF. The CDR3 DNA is TGTGCCAGCAGGAAGACAGAAAACACAGATACGCAGTATTTT.

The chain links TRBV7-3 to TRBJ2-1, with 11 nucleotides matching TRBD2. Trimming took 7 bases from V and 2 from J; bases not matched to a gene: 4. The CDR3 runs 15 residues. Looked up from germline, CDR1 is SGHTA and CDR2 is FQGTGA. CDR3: CASTNSGGAYNEQFF. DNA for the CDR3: TGTGCCAGCACCAATAGCGGGGGGGCCTACAATGAGCAGTTCTTC.